This TCR beta chain was captured in a study of neurological immune-mediated disorders. The study built unsorted libraries from 2 million PBMCs kept at -80 C. This CDR3 spans 14 amino acids. Germline CDR1 and CDR2: SGHDT and YYEEEE. V was cut by 4 bases and J by 7 bases, with 16 bases left in between. This clonotype occurred many times. Its antigen remains unknown. Study-level points and caveats: A possible signature was seen in one related-CDR3 cluster, into which phylogenetic grouping placed the repertoires of 18 of 34 multiple sclerosis patients.

With 10-nucleotide random UMIs included, cDNA was synthesized by 5'RACE. Each sequencing run yielded over 170 million TCR-beta sequences from 15-18 subjects. TCRdb redid the calling of the 5' RACE reads with MiXCR, one entry per CDR3 protein. The sample includes 60,000 to 80,000 distinct CDR3 sequences, approximately 4.6% of them seen just once. This TCR came from a woman in her forties or fifties with multiple sclerosis. The specimen sequenced was PBMCs. The chain has TRBV5-6 and TRBJ2-3; D gene uncertain. The CDR3 nucleotides read TGTGCCAGCAGCCCCTTCGAGAGGTCATATACGCAGTATTTT. Protein sequence: CASSPFERSYTQYF. The full variable domain, its missing parts supplied by reference TRBV5-6 and TRBJ2-3, is DAGVTQSPTHLIKTRGQQVTLRCSPKSGHDTVSWYQQALGQGPQFIFQYYEEEERQRGNFPDRFSGHQFPNYSSELNVNALLLGDSALYLCASSPFERSYTQYFGPGTRLTVL.